The sequence of this TCR beta chain was determined in a study of identical twins. General study points: Alpha sequences out of frame and shared by twins had excess low generation probability. The conclusions drew on cross-sectional statistical analysis instead of tracking the same donors.

Healthy Caucasian individuals made up all the donors. This clonotype showed up just a few times. Its antigen is unidentified. The germline CDR1 and CDR2 sequences are DFQATT and SNEGSKA (reference sequence). CDR3 size: 14 residues. V was pared by 3 bases and J by 5 bases, with 17 bases between. Carrying unique molecular identifiers, the cDNA also gained a universal primer site through template switching. TCRdb analysed the 5' RACE reads with MiXCR anew, one entry per CDR3 protein. The table lists around 230,000 distinct CDR3 sequences, about a tenth of them singletons. The receptor comes from a woman aged 18-29 years in good health. The chain recombines TRBV20-1 with TRBJ2-7, with D possibly matching TRBD2 (6 bases). Sequences were obtained from memory (CD45RO+) T cells sorted from blood. For the CDR3, the DNA is TGCAGTGCTAGGGTACGGGGGAGAAGCCACGAGCAGTACTTC. Translated, it gives CSARVRGRSHEQYF.